These 2 T cell receptor beta chains were sequenced from one sample in a study of shared clonotypes between healthy human individuals. The data were produced by immunoSEQ multiplex PCR, yet TCRdb's version contains in-frame clones alone and is incomplete. The sample lists about 2.4 million clones, 93% seen once, with approximately 0.35% in the top ten. The source material was naive CD4+ T cells from PBMCs. Described subset: CD45RA+ positively selected. These receptors all stem from a young man in good health. Some clones in this sample may be carry-over from other donors' samples.

The rearrangement joins TRBV5-1 to TRBJ1-2; tentatively, D is TRBD1 (5 bases). The germline V and J ends were trimmed by 4 bases and 0 bases, with 13 bases remaining between them. The CDR3 is 15 amino acids. Germline CDR1 SGHRS, CDR2 YFSETQ. For the CDR3, the DNA is TGCGCCAGCAGCCAAGACAGTCACTCTAACTATGGCTACACCTTC. Its protein product is CASSQDSHSNYGYTF.

V is TRBV7-8 and J is TRBJ2-2, with D tentatively TRBD1 (5 bases). The CDR3 contains 15 residues. Germline V gives CDR1 SGHVS, CDR2 FQNEAQ. Trimming removed 0 bases from V and 5 bases from J, with 10 bases in between. CDR3 sequence reads: CASSLADKNTGELFF. The CDR3 DNA sequence: TGTGCCAGCAGCTTAGCGGACAAGAATACCGGGGAGCTGTTTTTT.